The 7 T cell receptor beta chains below come from one sample, sequenced in a study of molecular identifiers for immune sequencing clone quantification (dated by TCRdb to 2017 to 2018). The method was PCR. Instrument on record: NextSeq 500. The raw public data were reprocessed by TCRdb itself: fastp quality trimming at Q25, MiXCR clonotype calling, in-frame beta chains only. Each entry merges the rows of one CDR3 protein and shows their most common DNA and genes. The sample records about 630,000 distinct CDR3 sequences, about 25% of which are singletons. The leading ten clones occupy 0.7% to 0.95% of the sample. The sample consisted of naive CD8+ T cells from blood, with Jurkat cell RNA spiked in. According to the study, the label for this sample's cell subset or site signals: FACS-sorted CD8+CD4-CCR7+CD45RA+ naive T cells. These receptors were collected from a human donor in good health. Some libraries in this study had Jurkat cell RNA spiked in.

The rearrangement uses TRBV6-2 or TRBV6-3 and TRBJ2-3; 11 bases map to TRBD2. The CDR3 runs 18 residues. Germline CDR1 MNHEY, CDR2 SVGEGT. V shed 5 bases, J shed 3 bases, and the junction held 13 bases outside the gene matches. CDR3 sequence (DNA): TGTGCCAGCAGTAACGAGATAACCCTAGCGGGAGGAACAGATACGCAGTATTTT. Translated, it gives CASSNEITLAGGTDTQYF.

This clonotype was observed a few times. The CDR3 here is CASSYYHGTGYEQYF. DNA of the CDR3: TGCGCCAGCAGCTACTACCATGGGACAGGCTACGAGCAGTACTTC. The chain carries TRBV5-1 and TRBJ2-7, with 8 bases identical to TRBD1. V shed 3 bases and J 3 bases; nucleotides not matched to a gene: 8. CDR1 is SGHRS, CDR2 YFSETQ, per germline. This CDR3 is built from 15 residues.

This clonotype came up a few times. This chain connects TRBV11-1 to TRBJ1-4, with 12 positions matching TRBD1. Germline loops: CDR1 SGHAT, CDR2 FQDESV (reference sequence). The CDR3 consists of 17 residues. Germline trimming cut 3 bases from V and 8 bases from J; bases unmatched to any gene: 10. CDR3 DNA sequence: TGTGCCAGCAGCTTCGGGACAGGGGGCCGCCGGGGGGAAAAACTGTTTTTT. The encoded protein is CASSFGTGGRRGEKLFF.

The chain carries TRBV3-1 and TRBJ1-2; no clear D. This CDR3 region has 14 residues. Trimming removed 4 bases from V and 3 bases from J, with 12 bases in between. In germline, CDR1 is LGHDT, CDR2 YNNKEL (reference sequence). The CDR3 loop is CASSPSRGDYGYTF. CDR3 DNA sequence: TGTGCCAGCAGCCCAAGCCGGGGTGACTATGGCTACACCTTC.

The V and J genes are TRBV10-2 and TRBJ1-5; a weak D match, TRBD1 (6 bases). V was trimmed by 8 bases and J by 0 bases, leaving 11 bases between them. The CDR3 covers 14 residues. From germline, CDR1 is WSHSY and CDR2 SAAADI. This chain's CDR3 is CASGEDSSNQPQHF. The CDR3 nucleotides are TGCGCCAGCGGGGAGGACAGTAGCAATCAGCCCCAGCATTTT.

The sample holds a few counts of this clonotype. The CDR3 loop is CASSYAGLPFGYTF. The CDR3, as DNA: TGTGCCAGCAGTTACGCGGGACTCCCCTTTGGCTACACCTTC. The chain is built from TRBV6-2 or TRBV6-3 and TRBJ1-2, with a tentative D call TRBD1 (5 bases). This CDR3 comprises 14 residues. With 2 bases removed from V and 7 bases from J, the gap between germline ends came to 14 bases. CDR1 and CDR2 (germline): MNHEY, SVGEGT.

As regards this clonotype: One junction end does not reproduce the germline sequence, and a read error may be involved. This chain links TRBV27 with TRBJ2-1; D gene ambiguous. Germline-derived CDR1 and CDR2 are MNHEY and SMNVEV (reference sequence). The CDR3 contains 13 residues. For the CDR3, the DNA is TGTGCCAACAGTTTCACGAGTCGCAATGAGCAGTTCTTC. This encodes CANSFTSRNEQFF.